This T cell receptor beta chain was observed in a study of blood T cell repertoires in COVID-19. Whole-study context: Samples came from the United States, Italy and Spain, spanning acute and convalescent COVID-19. T cells, B-cell-depleted T cells, or PBMCs provided the cDNA or gDNA that served as material.

Original handling: Reference gene primer amplification gave estimated nucleated cell counts. Assay: immunoSEQ multiplex PCR; the TCRdb copy retains only in-frame clones and omits some. V and J calls and clone size are those listed in that table; D and trimming were worked out from the DNA. The sample carries some 350,000 clones, about 83% recorded once. CDR3 length: 13 residues. This rearrangement joins TRBV21-1 to TRBJ2-7; the table's D call TRBD2 went unverified against the DNA. TRBV21-1 is flagged as a pseudogene. This TCR was recovered from a man under 40 with active or convalescent COVID-19. Sequenced: peripheral blood. The CDR3 loop reads CASSSRRVPEQYF. The DNA for the CDR3 is TGTGCCAGCAGCAGTCGTAGAGTTCCCGAGCAGTACTTC.